These T cell receptor beta chains were read from a single sample in a study of response to subunit inactivated influenza vaccine. TCRdb independently ran MiXCR on the RT-PCR reads; one entry per CDR3 protein. The repertoire holds hundreds of thousands of distinct CDR3 sequences, with more than 15% as singletons. The material was PBMCs from blood, obtained less than 13 days after vaccination. The receptors derive from a man aged 45-65 years who received an inactivated influenza vaccine. CDR3s include the opening cysteine and the closing phenylalanine or tryptophan. D genes are given only for firm matches. Expanded clones are given a class, and other clones once, few, many or no size at all.

J gene,V gene,clone size,D gene,CDR3 DNA,CDR3 protein
TRBJ2-1,TRBV5-1,.,.,TGCGCCAGCAGCCCCGGTGGCCCCACTGATGAGCAGTTCTTC,CASSPGGPTDEQFF
TRBJ2-1,TRBV6-2/TRBV6-3,.,TRBD2,TGTGCCAGCAGTATACGACTAGCGGGAGTCTCCTACAATGAGCAGTTCTTC,CASSIRLAGVSYNEQFF
TRBJ2-7,TRBV5-6,few,TRBD2,TGTGCCAGCAGTTATAGCGGGACCTACTACGAGCAGTACTTC,CASSYSGTYYEQYF
TRBJ1-2,TRBV9,few,TRBD1,TGTGCCAGCGAAGGACAGGGAAACTATGGCTACACCTTC,CASEGQGNYGYTF
TRBJ2-7,TRBV9,.,.,TGTGCCAGCAGCGTAGGGGTTGTCCTGAGCGAGCAGTACTTC,CASSVGVVLSEQYF
TRBJ1-1,TRBV11-2,.,.,TGTGCCAGCAGCTTGATTTGGGGCGGAAACACTGAAGCTTTCTTT,CASSLIWGGNTEAFF
TRBJ2-3,TRBV9,few,TRBD2,TGTGCCAGCAGCGTAGCAACGACTAGCGCGGTCTCCACAGATACGCAGTATTTT,CASSVATTSAVSTDTQYF
TRBJ1-1,TRBV20-1,many,.,TGCAGTGCTAGAGATGGGGGGTACACTGAAGCTTTCTTT,CSARDGGYTEAFF
TRBJ2-1,TRBV7-2,.,TRBD2,TGTGCCAGCAGCTTAGCGTCGGCTAGCGGGAGGCCGTCCTACAATGAGCAGTTCTTC,CASSLASASGRPSYNEQFF
TRBJ1-2,TRBV4-3,few,.,TGCGCCAGCAGCCAATCTACCGGGACGGACTATGGCTACACCTTC,CASSQSTGTDYGYTF
TRBJ2-1,TRBV19,.,TRBD2,TGTGCCAGTTCGGACCTGACCCGGGCTAGCGGGAGCGATGAGCAGTTCTTC,CASSDLTRASGSDEQFF
TRBJ1-3,TRBV6-1,few,.,TGTGCCAGCAGTCCCCGGACTTTATCTGGAAACACCATATATTTT,CASSPRTLSGNTIYF
TRBJ2-5,TRBV6-2/TRBV6-3,.,.,TGTGCCAGCAGTTACGCCCCAGGGGTGGTCGCGTACCAAGAGACCCAGTACTTC,CASSYAPGVVAYQETQYF
TRBJ2-7,TRBV7-9,.,.,TGTGCCAGCAGCTTAACACAGGGTAAGGCCGAGCAGTACTTC,CASSLTQGKAEQYF
TRBJ2-7,TRBV6-2/TRBV6-3,.,.,TGTGCCAGCCGACAAACAACGTCCCCTGGCGAGCAGTACTTC,CASRQTTSPGEQYF
TRBJ2-1,TRBV7-2,few,.,TGTGCCAGCAGCTTATGGGGAGACAATGAGCAGTTCTTC,CASSLWGDNEQFF
TRBJ1-1,TRBV6-6,many,.,TGTGCCAGCAGTACCGCAGAAGACACTGAAGCTTTCTTT,CASSTAEDTEAFF
TRBJ2-7,TRBV7-6,few,TRBD2,TGTGCCAGCAGCGAAGTGGGGGGCCTAGCGGGTACGAGCTCCTACGAGCAGTACTTC,CASSEVGGLAGTSSYEQYF
TRBJ2-2,TRBV28,few,.,TGTGCCAGCAGTTTATTAGCCCTTGCCGGGGAGCTGTTTTTT,CASSLLALAGELFF
TRBJ2-6,TRBV5-1,many,.,TGCGCCAGCCGGCCCGCGGATACTGGGGCCAACGTCCTGACTTTC,CASRPADTGANVLTF
TRBJ2-7,TRBV28,.,TRBD1,TGTGCCAGCCGGGACAGGGTCCCCTCCGAGCAGTACTTC,CASRDRVPSEQYF
TRBJ2-3,TRBV20-1,.,.,TGCAGTGCTAGATATCGCAGTACTAGCACAGATACGCAGTATTTT,CSARYRSTSTDTQYF
TRBJ2-1,TRBV7-2,few,.,TGTGCCAGCAGCTTAGTTACTAGTTTTAAGCAGTTCTTC,CASSLVTSFKQFF
TRBJ2-5,TRBV7-2,few,.,TGTGCCAGCAGCTTAGAGGGCCCCAAGGAGACCCAGTACTTC,CASSLEGPKETQYF
TRBJ2-7,TRBV6-1,few,TRBD2,TGTGCCAGCAGATCTTTACCGGGACTAGCGGGAGTGGGGGTCCCCGAGCAGTACTTC,CASRSLPGLAGVGVPEQYF
TRBJ2-5,TRBV4-1,.,.,TGCGCCAGCAGCCAGGGTCCCGGAGGGCCACAGACCCAGTACTTC,CASSQGPGGPQTQYF
TRBJ1-1,TRBV28,.,.,TGTGCCAGCAGTTGGTACAAAAACACTGAAGCTTTCTTT,CASSWYKNTEAFF
TRBJ2-2,TRBV27,.,.,TGTGCCAGCATGAGGACCCGAGGCACCGGGGAGCTGTTTTTT,CASMRTRGTGELFF
TRBJ2-1,TRBV5-1,many,TRBD1,TGCGCCAGCAGCCCCAGGGGGTACCATGAGCAGTTCTTC,CASSPRGYHEQFF
TRBJ2-7,TRBV18,.,.,TGTGCCAGCTCACCGAGGCCGAGACAGAACTCCTACGAGCAGTACTTC,CASSPRPRQNSYEQYF
TRBJ1-2,TRBV7-2,few,.,TGTGCCAGCAGCTCACAGGGCTACTATGGCTACACCTTC,CASSSQGYYGYTF
TRBJ2-5,TRBV20-1,few,.,TGCAGAGGCGGGACACACCGACAAGAGACCCAGTACTTC,CRGGTHRQETQYF
TRBJ2-1,TRBV12-5,once,.,TGTGCTAGTGCCTCCTTGGGGGATGAGCAGTTCTTC,CASASLGDEQFF
TRBJ2-7,TRBV10-3,many,TRBD2,TGTGCCATTGGTGAGGCTAGCGGGGTGTACGAGCAGTACTTC,CAIGEASGVYEQYF
TRBJ2-7,TRBV12-3/TRBV12-4,few,TRBD2,TGTGCCAGCAGTACCTCGGTAGCGGGAGTATTCTACGAGCAGTACTTC,CASSTSVAGVFYEQYF
TRBJ2-1,TRBV9,few,TRBD2,TGTGCCAGCACGGATACTAGCGGGGGGGCCGGTGAGCAGTTCTTC,CASTDTSGGAGEQFF
TRBJ1-1,TRBV20-1,.,.,TGCAGTGCCGAGGCCGGGACAGAAGCTTTCTTT,CSAEAGTEAFF
TRBJ2-2,TRBV7-2,few,TRBD2,TGTGCCAGCAGCTTACTAGCGGGGGATAGGCTGTTTTTT,CASSLLAGDRLFF
TRBJ2-5,TRBV3-1,.,TRBD2,TGTGCCAGCAGCCAAGATGGGGGGACTAGCGGGAGGGCCCAAGAGACCCAGTACTTC,CASSQDGGTSGRAQETQYF
TRBJ2-7,TRBV7-2,few,TRBD2,TGTGCCAGCAGCCCCATTAGCGGGCCACGGTACGAGCAGTACTTC,CASSPISGPRYEQYF
TRBJ1-5,TRBV20-1,few,.,TGCAGTGCTAGAGATATCCGGGGGGGGCAGCCCCAGCATTTT,CSARDIRGGQPQHF
TRBJ2-7,TRBV15,.,TRBD1,TGTGCCACCAGCGCTAGTAACAGGGGGCTCGAGCAGTACTTC,CATSASNRGLEQYF
TRBJ1-6,TRBV11-2,.,.,TGTGCCAGCAGCCGCATTTCGGGATCACCCCTCCACTTT,CASSRISGSPLHF
TRBJ2-5,TRBV11-2,few,.,TGTGCCAGCAGCCTGGGCCGAGAGGTGGAGACCCAGTACTTC,CASSLGREVETQYF
TRBJ2-3,TRBV4-2,many,.,TGTGCCAGCAGCCAAGATTGGGGCCTGGCAAGCACAGATACGCAGTATTTT,CASSQDWGLASTDTQYF
TRBJ2-7,TRBV3-1,many,TRBD2,TGTGCCAGCAGCCCTAGCGGGGGGCTCTCCTACGAGCAGTACTTC,CASSPSGGLSYEQYF